This T cell receptor (beta chain) was retrieved from a study of cytomegalovirus exposure and HLA in healthy donors. This clone was seen more than once but under ten times. PCR employed 60 Vbeta and 13 Jbeta primers. Generated by immunoSEQ multiplex PCR, the TCRdb table keeps only in-frame clones and is missing some. The profile shows around 130,000 clones, roughly 79% of them singletons. Material for sequencing was PBMCs. The receptor was isolated from a woman between 35 and 50 years old in good health and CMV-seronegative.

CDR3 sequence (DNA): TGCAGCGTTGTAGAGGGGGGAGTAATCTATGGCTACACCTTC. Its translation: CSVVEGGVIYGYTF. This sequence joins TRBV29-1 and TRBJ1-2; TRBD1 is a possible D gene (6 bases). V was cut by 4 bases and J by 4 bases, with 16 bases left in between. Germline values: CDR1 SQVTM, CDR2 ANQGSEA. This CDR3 contains 14 residues.